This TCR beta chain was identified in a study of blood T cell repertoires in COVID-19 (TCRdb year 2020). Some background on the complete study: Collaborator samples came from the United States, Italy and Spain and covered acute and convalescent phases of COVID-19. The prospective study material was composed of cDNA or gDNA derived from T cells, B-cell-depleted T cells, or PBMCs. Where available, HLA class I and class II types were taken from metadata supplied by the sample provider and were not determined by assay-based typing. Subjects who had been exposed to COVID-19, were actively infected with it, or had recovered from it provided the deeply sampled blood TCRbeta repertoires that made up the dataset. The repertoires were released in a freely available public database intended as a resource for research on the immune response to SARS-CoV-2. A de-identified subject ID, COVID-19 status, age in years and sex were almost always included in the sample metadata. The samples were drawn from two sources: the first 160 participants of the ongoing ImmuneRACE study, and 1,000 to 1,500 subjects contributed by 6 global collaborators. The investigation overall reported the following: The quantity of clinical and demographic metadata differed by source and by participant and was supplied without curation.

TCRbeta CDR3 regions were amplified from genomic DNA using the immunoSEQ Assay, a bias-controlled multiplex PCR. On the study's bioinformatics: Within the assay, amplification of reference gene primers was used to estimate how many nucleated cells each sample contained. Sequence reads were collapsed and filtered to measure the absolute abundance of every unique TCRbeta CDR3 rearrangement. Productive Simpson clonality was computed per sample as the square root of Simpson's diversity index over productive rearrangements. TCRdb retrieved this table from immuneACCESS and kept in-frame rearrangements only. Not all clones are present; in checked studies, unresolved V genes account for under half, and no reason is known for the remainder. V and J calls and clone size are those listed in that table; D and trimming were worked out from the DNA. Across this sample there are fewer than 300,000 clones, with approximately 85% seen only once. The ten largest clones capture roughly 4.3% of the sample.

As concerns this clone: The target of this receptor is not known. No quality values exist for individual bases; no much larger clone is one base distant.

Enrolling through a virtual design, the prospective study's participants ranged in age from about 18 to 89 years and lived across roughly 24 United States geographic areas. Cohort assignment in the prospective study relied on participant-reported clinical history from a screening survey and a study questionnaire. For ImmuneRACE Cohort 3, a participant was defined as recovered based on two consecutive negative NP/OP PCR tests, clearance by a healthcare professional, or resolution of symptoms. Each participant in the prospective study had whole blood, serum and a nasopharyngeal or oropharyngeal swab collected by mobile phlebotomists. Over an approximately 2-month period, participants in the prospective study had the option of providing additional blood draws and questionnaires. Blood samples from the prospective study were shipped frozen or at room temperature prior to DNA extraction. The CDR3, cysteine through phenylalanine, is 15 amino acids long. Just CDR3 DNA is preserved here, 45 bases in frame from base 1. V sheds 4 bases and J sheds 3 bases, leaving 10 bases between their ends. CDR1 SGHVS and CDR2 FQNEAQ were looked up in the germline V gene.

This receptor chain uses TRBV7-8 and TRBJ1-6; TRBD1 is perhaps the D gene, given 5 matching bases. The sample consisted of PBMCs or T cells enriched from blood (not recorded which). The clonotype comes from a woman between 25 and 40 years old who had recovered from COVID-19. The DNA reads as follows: TGTGCCAGCAGCTCGCGGGACGGCTATAATTCACCCCTCCACTTT. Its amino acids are CASSSRDGYNSPLHF. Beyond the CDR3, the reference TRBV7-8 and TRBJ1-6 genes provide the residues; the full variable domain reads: GAGVSQSPRYKVAKRGQDVALRCDPISGHVSLFWYQQALGQGPEFLTYFQNEAQLDKSGLPSDRFFAERPEGSVSTLKIQRTQQEDSAVYLCASSSRDGYNSPLHFGNGTRLTVT.